A single sample gave rise to the 2 T cell receptor beta chains below, sequenced in a study of blood T cell repertoires in COVID-19. The table came from immunoSEQ multiplex PCR; TCRdb's copy has only in-frame clones and leaves some out. The data show fewer than 300,000 clones, about 85% seen once. The sample consisted of PBMCs or T cells enriched from blood (not recorded which). All receptors come from a woman in her forties or fifties who had recovered from COVID-19.

The chain has TRBV4-2 and TRBJ2-5; 7 bases line up with TRBD1. The CDR3 runs 17 residues. Germline V gene data show CDR1 as LGHNA and CDR2 as YNFKEQ. The V segment lost 1 base and the J segment 4 bases; nucleotides outside the gene matches: 12. CDR3 nucleotides: TGTGCCAGCAGCCAAGCTGGACAGGCGACAGCAGGAGAGACCCAGTACTTC. Protein product: CASSQAGQATAGETQYF.

The J gene is TRBJ2-7, the V gene TRBV9, with 11 bases lining up with TRBD2. Germline V gives CDR1 SGDLS, CDR2 YYNGEE. The CDR3 is 15 amino acids. Trimming cost V 0 bases and J 4 bases; bases outside gene matches: 3. The CDR3 sequence is CASSVGTSGRYEQYF. The DNA of the CDR3 is TGTGCCAGCAGCGTAGGTACTAGCGGGAGATACGAGCAGTACTTC.